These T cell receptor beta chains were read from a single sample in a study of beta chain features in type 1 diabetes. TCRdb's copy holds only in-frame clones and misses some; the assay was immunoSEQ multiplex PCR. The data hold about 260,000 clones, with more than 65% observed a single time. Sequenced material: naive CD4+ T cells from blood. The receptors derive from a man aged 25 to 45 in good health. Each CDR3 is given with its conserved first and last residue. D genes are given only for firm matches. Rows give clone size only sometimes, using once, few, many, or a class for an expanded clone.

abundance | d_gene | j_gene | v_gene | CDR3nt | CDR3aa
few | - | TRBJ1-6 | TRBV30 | TGTGCCTGGAATAGAGAGACTGTCAATTCACCCCTCCACTTT | CAWNRETVNSPLHF
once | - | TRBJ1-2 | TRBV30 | TGTGCCTGGAACACCGGGGGGCGAGCTCGCTACACCTTC | CAWNTGGRARYTF
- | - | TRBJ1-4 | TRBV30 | TGTGCCTGGAGTGTACCTGGCAGGGGTAGCGAAAAACTGTTTTTT | CAWSVPGRGSEKLFF
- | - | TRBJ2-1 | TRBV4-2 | TGTGCCAGCAGCCAAGAAGGTGAGGGGCGAGGCAATGAGCAGTTCTTC | CASSQEGEGRGNEQFF
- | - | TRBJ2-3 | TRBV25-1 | TGTGCCAGCAGTGCGACAGATACGCAGTATTTT | CASSATDTQYF
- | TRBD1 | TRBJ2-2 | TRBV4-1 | TGCGCCAGCAGTACAGGGGTCGCGAACACCGGGGAGCTGTTTTTT | CASSTGVANTGELFF
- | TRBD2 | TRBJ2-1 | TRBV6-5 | TGTGCCAGCAGTTCTAGCGGGAGGGCCGATGAGCAGTTCTTC | CASSSSGRADEQFF
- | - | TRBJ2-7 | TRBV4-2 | TGTGCCAGCAGCCCATTAGCCCCAGGGTACGAGCAGTACTTC | CASSPLAPGYEQYF
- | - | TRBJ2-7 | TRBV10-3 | TGTGCCTCTGGGACGGTCCTTGGAGAGCAGTACTTC | CASGTVLGEQYF
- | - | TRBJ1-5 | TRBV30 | TGTGCCTGGAACACCGGCGATCAGCCCCAGCATTTT | CAWNTGDQPQHF
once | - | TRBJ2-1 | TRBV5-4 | TGTGCCAGCAGCCCGGAGGCTAGACCCTACAATGAGCAGTTCTTC | CASSPEARPYNEQFF
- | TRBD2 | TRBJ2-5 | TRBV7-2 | TGTGCCAGCAGCTTAGCGCACGGGGGGATCCTTGGGACCCAGTACTTC | CASSLAHGGILGTQYF
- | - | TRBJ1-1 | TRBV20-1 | TGCAGTACCGCGAGGAACACTGAAGCTTTCTTT | CSTARNTEAFF
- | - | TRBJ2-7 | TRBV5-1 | TGCGCCAGCAGCGGGCTACACGAGCAGTACTTC | CASSGLHEQYF
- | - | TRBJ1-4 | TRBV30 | TGTGCCTGGAGTGGGGCCGGTAATGAAAAACTGTTTTTT | CAWSGAGNEKLFF
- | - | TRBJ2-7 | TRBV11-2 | TGTGCCAGCAGCTCGACTTACGAGCAGTACTTC | CASSSTYEQYF
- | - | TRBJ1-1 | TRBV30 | TGTGCCTGGAGTAAGGGGAACACTGAAGCTTTCTTT | CAWSKGNTEAFF
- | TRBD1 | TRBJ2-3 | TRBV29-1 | TGCAGCTCTCACAGGGGGCCTCAAGCAGATACGCAGTATTTT | CSSHRGPQADTQYF
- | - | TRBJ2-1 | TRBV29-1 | TGCAGCGCTCGGGCGAGAGCGGCGAGCTCCTACAATGAGCAGTTCTTC | CSARARAASSYNEQFF
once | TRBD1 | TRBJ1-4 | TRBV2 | TGTGCCAGCAGTTGGGACAGGGGAGGCGAAAAACTGTTTTTT | CASSWDRGGEKLFF
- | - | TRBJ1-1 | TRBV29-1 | TGCAGCGTTTACCGGACAGCCGTGAACACTGAAGCTTTCTTT | CSVYRTAVNTEAFF
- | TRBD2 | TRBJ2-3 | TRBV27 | TGTGCCAGCAGTTCTCTAGCGGGAGGGGCAGATACGCAGTATTTT | CASSSLAGGADTQYF
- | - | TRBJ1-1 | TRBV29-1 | TGCAGCGGTGGACATTTGAACACTGAAGCTTTCTTT | CSGGHLNTEAFF
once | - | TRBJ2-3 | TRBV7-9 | TGTGCCAGCAGCTCACGGGGACCAGATACGCAGTATTTT | CASSSRGPDTQYF
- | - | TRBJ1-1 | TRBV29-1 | TGCAGCGCCGGGGGAGCCGGGGAAGCTTTCTTT | CSAGGAGEAFF
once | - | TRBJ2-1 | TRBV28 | TGTGCCAGCGGCGGGCCTAGCTACAATGAGCAGTTCTTC | CASGGPSYNEQFF
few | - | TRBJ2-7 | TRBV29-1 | TGCAGCGTTGAGAAGGGCTCCAACGAGCAGTACTTC | CSVEKGSNEQYF